What follows are 4 T cell receptor beta chains derived from one specimen sequenced in a study of cytomegalovirus exposure and HLA in healthy donors. Primers included in the PCR were 60 Vbeta and 13 Jbeta primers. Sequenced by immunoSEQ multiplex PCR; TCRdb stores in-frame clones only, minus some. Of roughly 110,000 clones listed, about 70% are singletons. The source material was PBMCs. These receptors were collected from a man younger than 40 in good health and CMV-seropositive.

The chain is built from TRBV13 and TRBJ1-4; 9 nucleotides align to TRBD1. The germline V gene encodes CDR1 PRHDT and CDR2 FYEKMQ (reference sequence). The CDR3 is 15 amino acids. Trimming removed 5 bases from V and 8 bases from J; junction bases left unmatched: 9. CDR3 residues: CASSGTGTGNEKLFF. CDR3 coding DNA: TGTGCCAGCAGCGGGACCGGGACAGGGAACGAAAAACTGTTTTTT.

This clone was seen more than once but under ten times. V gene TRBV5-1 combines with J gene TRBJ1-5; TRBD1 might be the D (6 bases). The CDR3 contains 15 residues. The germline V gene has CDR1 SGHRS and CDR2 YFSETQ. V was cut by 2 bases and J by 7 bases, with 16 bases left in between. For the CDR3, the DNA is TGCGCCAGCAGCTTCCTAGGGGGAAGGGGACAGCCCCAGCATTTT. Amino acid sequence: CASSFLGGRGQPQHF.

The chain recombines TRBV18 with TRBJ2-5; D may be TRBD1 (6 bases). Germline loops: CDR1 KGHSH, CDR2 LQKENI. The CDR3 contains 13 residues. The V gene lost 5 bases and the J gene lost 5 bases, with 12 bases spanning the gap. CDR3 DNA sequence: TGTGCCAGCTCAAACAGGGCTACGGAGACCCAGTACTTC. Its protein is CASSNRATETQYF.

The chain carries TRBV30 and TRBJ2-5, with D unresolved. V shed 2 bases and J shed 5 bases, with 9 bases lying between them. The CDR3 is 12 amino acids. Germline V gives CDR1 GTSNPN, CDR2 SVGIG (reference sequence). The CDR3 loop reads CAWSSFRETQYF. The CDR3, as DNA: TGTGCCTGGAGTTCTTTTCGGGAGACCCAGTACTTC.